This entry lists 17 T cell receptor beta chains sequenced from one sample in a study of blood T cell repertoires in COVID-19. Clones were read by immunoSEQ multiplex PCR, and TCRdb kept only the in-frame ones, dropping some. The sample records around 200,000 clones, approximately 85% being singletons. The material sequenced was peripheral blood. The source is a woman older than 75 with acute or convalescent COVID-19.

The chain combines TRBV25-1 with TRBJ2-7; 12 nucleotides align to TRBD2. J was trimmed by 3 bases and V by 5 bases; bases with no gene match: 2. This CDR3 has 14 amino acids. From germline, CDR1 is MGHDK and CDR2 SYGVNS. The DNA of the CDR3 is TGTGCCAGCAGTAAGACTAGCGGGAGCTACGAGCAGTACTTC. Protein: CASSKTSGSYEQYF.

This clone was seen only a few times. This specimen includes other DNA sequences encoding the same CDR3. The V call is TRBV18, the J call TRBJ1-2; 7 nucleotides align to TRBD1. This CDR3 is 12 amino acids long. The germline V gene has CDR1 KGHSH and CDR2 LQKENI. Trimming at V came to 2 bases and at J to 8 bases, leaving 2 bases not matched to a gene. The DNA of the CDR3 is TGTGCCAGCTCACCAACAGGGGACGGCTACACCTTC. Encoded protein: CASSPTGDGYTF.

This clone was found once. V and J are TRBV18 and TRBJ2-1, with D perhaps TRBD2 (5 bases). CDR1 and CDR2 from the germline V gene are KGHSH and LQKENI. The CDR3 contains 12 residues. The germline V and J ends were trimmed by 3 bases and 15 bases, with 15 bases remaining between them. The CDR3 reads CASSPHRDWAFF. In DNA form, the CDR3 reads TGTGCCAGCTCACCGCACCGGGATTGGGCGTTCTTC.

The chain joins TRBV28 to TRBJ2-1; 8 bases agree with TRBD1. The CDR3 consists of 16 residues. After removal of 6 bases from V and 4 bases from J, the junction contained 11 bases not matched to a gene. The germline V gene has CDR1 MDHEN and CDR2 SYDVKM. The CDR3 DNA follows: TGTGCCAGCAGCACCCAAGGGACAGGAGTTTACAATGAGCAGTTCTTC. As protein: CASSTQGTGVYNEQFF.

The chain has TRBV7-2 and TRBJ2-1; weak D call: TRBD2 (6 bases). There are 15 residues in the CDR3. V dropped 1 base and J dropped 4 bases, with 11 bases sitting between them. The germline CDR1 and CDR2 sequences are SGHTA and FQGNSA. CDR3 sequence (DNA): TGTGCCAGCAGCTTAGAGGCGGGGAATTACAATGAGCAGTTCTTC. As protein: CASSLEAGNYNEQFF.

The rearrangement joins TRBV4-3 to TRBJ2-1; 7 bases are shared with TRBD2. V lost 1 base and J lost 2; bases outside the gene matches: 5. From germline, CDR1 is LGHNA and CDR2 YSLEER. The CDR3 has 16 residues. CDR3 DNA: TGCGCCAGCAGCCAAGGAGGAGCGGGGACCTACAATGAGCAGTTCTTC. It specifies CASSQGGAGTYNEQFF.

Only one count was recorded for this clone. The chain employs TRBV29-1 and TRBJ1-1; TRBD1 is a possible D gene (5 bases). Trimming took off 6 bases at V and 1 base at J, with 12 bases between the two ends. Germline loops: CDR1 SQVTM, CDR2 ANQGSEA. This CDR3 contains 13 residues. CDR3 nucleotide sequence: TGCAGCGTGGAAACAGGCCCGAACACTGAAGCTTTCTTT. This sequence encodes CSVETGPNTEAFF.

This clone was counted a single time. The J gene is TRBJ2-1, the V gene TRBV29-1; TRBD1 might be the D (5 bases). There are 13 residues in the CDR3. Looked up from germline, CDR1 is SQVTM and CDR2 is ANQGSEA. V was pared by 0 bases and J by 10 bases, with 13 bases between. The CDR3 loop is CSVEDGASAEQFF. The CDR3 nucleotides are TGCAGCGTTGAAGATGGGGCCAGCGCCGAGCAGTTCTTC.

The chain recombines TRBV5-4 with TRBJ1-1; the D gene is possibly TRBD1 (5 bases). V was cut by 10 bases and J by 4 bases, with 20 bases left in between. Looked up from germline, CDR1 is SGHNT and CDR2 is YYREEE (reference sequence). CDR3 length equals 14 residues. CDR3 loop: CACRRGGTGTEAFF. CDR3 sequence (DNA): TGTGCCTGCCGGCGGGGGGGGACGGGCACTGAAGCTTTCTTT.

This clone was counted once. The rearrangement joins TRBV7-2 to TRBJ2-7, with 12 positions matching TRBD2. Germline-derived CDR1 and CDR2 are SGHTA and FQGNSA. The J segment lost 5 bases and the V segment lost 4 bases, leaving 6 bases of the junction unmatched. The CDR3 spans 15 residues. CDR3 coding DNA: TGTGCCAGCAGCTCCTGGACTAGCGGGGACAACGAGCAGTACTTC. It yields the protein CASSSWTSGDNEQYF.

This chain links TRBV2 with TRBJ2-2, with D maybe TRBD1 (6 bases). The germline V gene has CDR1 SNHLY and CDR2 FYNNEI. The CDR3 covers 14 residues. Between the trimmed V and J ends, which lost 6 bases and 2 bases, there was a span of 10 bases. The CDR3 spells CASSLDRNTGELFF. CDR3 nucleotide sequence: TGTGCCAGCAGCCTGGACAGAAACACCGGGGAGCTGTTTTTT. The full variable domain, rest sourced from reference TRBV2 and TRBJ2-2, is EPEVTQTPSHQVTQMGQEVILRCVPISNHLYFYWYRQILGQKVEFLVSFYNNEISEKSEIFDDQFSVERPDGSNFTLKIRSTKLEDSAMYFCASSLDRNTGELFFGEGSRLTVL.

The chain employs TRBV6-2 or TRBV6-3 and TRBJ1-5, with a possible D match to TRBD1 (6 bases). The CDR3 runs to 17 residues. The germline V and J ends were trimmed by 2 bases and 2 bases, with 16 bases remaining between them. Per the germline V gene, CDR1 is MNHEY and CDR2 is SVGEGT. For the CDR3, the DNA is TGTGCCAGCAGTTACAATTCCAGGGGAAGTGGCAATCAGCCCCAGCATTTT. Protein sequence: CASSYNSRGSGNQPQHF.

The genes are TRBV9 and TRBJ2-1; TRBD2 agrees at 7 bases. The germline gives CDR1 SGDLS, CDR2 YYNGEE. This CDR3 contains 18 residues. V lost 0 bases to trimming and J lost 5 bases; unmatched junction nucleotides: 14. The CDR3: CASSVVGVWGRVDNEQFF. For the CDR3, the DNA is TGTGCCAGCAGCGTAGTAGGGGTTTGGGGGAGGGTTGACAATGAGCAGTTCTTC.

The J gene is TRBJ1-2, the V gene TRBV7-2, with unresolved D. Between the trimmed V and J ends, which lost 5 bases and 5 bases, there was a span of 12 bases. The germline CDR1 and CDR2 sequences are SGHTA and FQGNSA. CDR3 length equals 13 residues. In DNA form, the CDR3 reads TGTGCCAGCAGCCCGAGGGAAGGGTATGGCTACACCTTC. Translated, it gives CASSPREGYGYTF.

This clone was recorded only once. The chain is built from TRBV7-2 and TRBJ2-1; unclear D gene. The CDR3 runs to 12 residues. CDR1 is SGHTA, CDR2 FQGNSA, per germline. Trimming stripped 6 bases from V and 4 bases from J, with 7 bases between. The CDR3 loop reads CASRLTYNEQFF. In DNA form, the CDR3 reads TGTGCCAGCAGACTCACTTACAATGAGCAGTTCTTC.

This clone has more than one count but fewer than ten. Relative to the germline gene, one junction end is altered; a read error may explain this. The V gene is TRBV6-1, the J gene TRBJ2-1, with unresolved D. The CDR3 loop spans 15 amino acids. Germline V lookup: CDR1 MNHNS, CDR2 SASEGT. CDR3 residues: CASSQAPSLYNEQFF. Here the CDR3 DNA reads TGTGCCAGCAGTCAAGCACCTAGTCTTTACAATGAGCAGTTCTTC.

The V call is TRBV5-6, the J call TRBJ2-3; 12 nucleotides match TRBD2. V gave up 4 bases and J gave up 4 bases; unmatched junction bases: 7. Germline V gene sequence: CDR1 SGHDT, CDR2 YYEEEE. This CDR3 contains 16 residues. The CDR3 spells CASSLRLAGVSDTQYF. The CDR3 bases are TGTGCCAGCAGCCTCAGACTAGCGGGAGTCTCAGATACGCAGTATTTT.